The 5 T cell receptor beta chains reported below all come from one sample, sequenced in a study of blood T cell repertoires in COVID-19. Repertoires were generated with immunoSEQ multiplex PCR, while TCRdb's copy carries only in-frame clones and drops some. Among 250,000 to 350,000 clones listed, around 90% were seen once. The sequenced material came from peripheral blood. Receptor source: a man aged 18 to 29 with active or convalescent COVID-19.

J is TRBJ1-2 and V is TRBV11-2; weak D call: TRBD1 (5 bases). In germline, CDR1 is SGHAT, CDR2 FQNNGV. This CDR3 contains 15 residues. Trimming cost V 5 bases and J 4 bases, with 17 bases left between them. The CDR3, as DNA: TGTGCCAGCAGCCCCCAGATCGACAGTCCCTATGGCTACACCTTC. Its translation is CASSPQIDSPYGYTF.

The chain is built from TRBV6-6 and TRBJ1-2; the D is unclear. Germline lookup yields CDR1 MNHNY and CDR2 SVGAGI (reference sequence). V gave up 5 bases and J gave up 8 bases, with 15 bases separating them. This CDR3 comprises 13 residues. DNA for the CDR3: TGTGCCAGCAGTCGCACCGGGATCGGGGGCTACACCTTC. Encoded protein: CASSRTGIGGYTF.

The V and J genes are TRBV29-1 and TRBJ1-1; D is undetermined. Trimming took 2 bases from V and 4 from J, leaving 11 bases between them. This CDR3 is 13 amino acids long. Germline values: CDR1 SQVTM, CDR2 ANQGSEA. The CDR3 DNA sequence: TGCAGCGTTGAACTGTCACGCGGCACTGAAGCTTTCTTT. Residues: CSVELSRGTEAFF.

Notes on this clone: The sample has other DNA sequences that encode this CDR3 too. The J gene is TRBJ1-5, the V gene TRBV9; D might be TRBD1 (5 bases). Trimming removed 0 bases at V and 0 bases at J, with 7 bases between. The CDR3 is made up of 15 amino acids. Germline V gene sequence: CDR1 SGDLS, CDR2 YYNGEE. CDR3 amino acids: CASSVGRDSNQPQHF. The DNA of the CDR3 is TGTGCCAGCAGCGTAGGCAGGGATAGCAATCAGCCCCAGCATTTT.

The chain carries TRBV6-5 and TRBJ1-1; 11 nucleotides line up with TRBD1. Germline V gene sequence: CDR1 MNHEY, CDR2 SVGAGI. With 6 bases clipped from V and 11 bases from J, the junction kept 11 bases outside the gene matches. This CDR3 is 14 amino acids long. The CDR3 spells CASRPGGQGARAFF. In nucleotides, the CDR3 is TGTGCCAGCAGGCCCGGTGGACAGGGGGCGAGGGCTTTCTTT.